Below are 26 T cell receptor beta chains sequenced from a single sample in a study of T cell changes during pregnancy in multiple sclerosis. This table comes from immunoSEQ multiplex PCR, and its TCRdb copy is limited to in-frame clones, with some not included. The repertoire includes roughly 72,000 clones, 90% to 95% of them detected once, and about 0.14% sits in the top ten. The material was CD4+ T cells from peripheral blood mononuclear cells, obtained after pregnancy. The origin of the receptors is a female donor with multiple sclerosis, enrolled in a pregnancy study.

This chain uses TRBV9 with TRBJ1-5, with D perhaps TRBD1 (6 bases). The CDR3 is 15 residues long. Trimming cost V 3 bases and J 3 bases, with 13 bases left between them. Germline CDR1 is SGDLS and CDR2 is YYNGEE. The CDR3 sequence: CASSASGQNNQPQHF. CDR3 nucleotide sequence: TGTGCCAGCAGCGCGAGCGGACAGAACAATCAGCCCCAGCATTTT. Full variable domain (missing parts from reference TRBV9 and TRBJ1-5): DSGVTQTPKHLITATGQRVTLRCSPRSGDLSVYWYQQSLDQGLQFLIQYYNGEERAKGNILERFSAQQFPDLHSELNLSSLELGDSALYFCASSASGQNNQPQHFGDGTRLSIL.

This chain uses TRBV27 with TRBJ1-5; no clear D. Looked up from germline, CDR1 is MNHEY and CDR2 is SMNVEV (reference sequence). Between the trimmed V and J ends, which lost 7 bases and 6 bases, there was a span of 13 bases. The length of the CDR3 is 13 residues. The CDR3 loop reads CASIRMMSQPQHF. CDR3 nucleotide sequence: TGTGCCAGCATCCGTATGATGAGTCAGCCCCAGCATTTT.

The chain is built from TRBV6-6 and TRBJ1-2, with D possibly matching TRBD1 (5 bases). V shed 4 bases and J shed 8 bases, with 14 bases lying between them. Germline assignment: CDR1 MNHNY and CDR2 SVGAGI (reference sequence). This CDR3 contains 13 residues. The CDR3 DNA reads TGTGCCAGCAGTTTTCAAGGGGATGACGGCTACACCTTC. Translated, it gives CASSFQGDDGYTF.

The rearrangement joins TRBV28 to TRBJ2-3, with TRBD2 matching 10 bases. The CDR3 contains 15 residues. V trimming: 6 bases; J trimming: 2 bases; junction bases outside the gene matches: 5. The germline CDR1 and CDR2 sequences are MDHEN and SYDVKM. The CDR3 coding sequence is TGTGCCAGCAGCCCGAGCGGGAGGGCCACAGATACGCAGTATTTT. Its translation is CASSPSGRATDTQYF.

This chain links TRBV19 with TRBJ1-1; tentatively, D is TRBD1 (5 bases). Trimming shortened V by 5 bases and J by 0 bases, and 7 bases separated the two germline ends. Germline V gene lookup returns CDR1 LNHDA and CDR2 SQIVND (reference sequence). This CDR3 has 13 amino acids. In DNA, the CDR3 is TGTGCCAGTAGTCAGGGCTTGAACACTGAAGCTTTCTTT. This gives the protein CASSQGLNTEAFF.

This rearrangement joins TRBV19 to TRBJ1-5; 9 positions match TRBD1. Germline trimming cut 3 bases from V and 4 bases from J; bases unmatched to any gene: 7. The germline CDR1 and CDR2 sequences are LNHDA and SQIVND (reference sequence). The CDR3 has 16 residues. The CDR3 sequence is CASSISGTGMNQPQHF. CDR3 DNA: TGTGCCAGTAGTATTTCCGGGACAGGGATGAATCAGCCCCAGCATTTT.

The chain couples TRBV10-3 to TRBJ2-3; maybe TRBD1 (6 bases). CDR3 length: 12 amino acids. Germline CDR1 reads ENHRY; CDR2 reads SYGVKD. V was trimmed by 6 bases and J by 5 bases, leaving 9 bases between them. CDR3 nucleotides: TGTGCCATCAGGGGGACAAAAGATACGCAGTATTTT. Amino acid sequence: CAIRGTKDTQYF.

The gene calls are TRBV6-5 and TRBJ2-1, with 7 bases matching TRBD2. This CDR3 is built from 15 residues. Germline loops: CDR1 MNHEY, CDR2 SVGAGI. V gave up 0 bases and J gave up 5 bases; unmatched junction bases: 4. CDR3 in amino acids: CASSYSPGGDNEQFF. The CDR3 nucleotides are TGTGCCAGCAGTTACTCACCGGGAGGTGACAATGAGCAGTTCTTC.

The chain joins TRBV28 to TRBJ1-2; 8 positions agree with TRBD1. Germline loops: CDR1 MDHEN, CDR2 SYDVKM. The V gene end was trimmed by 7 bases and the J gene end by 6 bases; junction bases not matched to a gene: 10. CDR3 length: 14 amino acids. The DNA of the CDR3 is TGTGCCAGCAACCTTGACAGGGGCATACATGGCTACACCTTC. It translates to CASNLDRGIHGYTF.

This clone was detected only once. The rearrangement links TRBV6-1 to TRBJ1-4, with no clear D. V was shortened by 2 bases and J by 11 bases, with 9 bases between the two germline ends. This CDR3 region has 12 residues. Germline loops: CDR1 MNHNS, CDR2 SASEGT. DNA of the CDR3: TGTGCCAGCAGTGAAACGGGGTGGAAACTGTTTTTT. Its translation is CASSETGWKLFF.

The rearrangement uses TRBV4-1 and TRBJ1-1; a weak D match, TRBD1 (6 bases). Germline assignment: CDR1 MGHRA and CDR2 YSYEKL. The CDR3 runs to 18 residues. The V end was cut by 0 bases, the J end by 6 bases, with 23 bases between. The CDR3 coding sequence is TGCGCCAGCAGCCAAGAGCTCCCGAAACAGGGCCTGCGGCCTGAAGCTTTCTTT. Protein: CASSQELPKQGLRPEAFF.

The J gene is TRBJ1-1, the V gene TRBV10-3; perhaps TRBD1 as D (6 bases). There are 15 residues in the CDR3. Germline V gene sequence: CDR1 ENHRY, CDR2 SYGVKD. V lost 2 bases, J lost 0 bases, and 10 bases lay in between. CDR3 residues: CAISEQGFLNTEAFF. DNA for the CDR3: TGTGCCATCAGTGAGCAGGGGTTCTTGAACACTGAAGCTTTCTTT.

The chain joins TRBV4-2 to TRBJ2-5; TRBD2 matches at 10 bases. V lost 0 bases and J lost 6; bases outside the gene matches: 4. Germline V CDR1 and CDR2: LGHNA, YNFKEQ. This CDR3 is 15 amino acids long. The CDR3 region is CASSQDPSGSKTQYF. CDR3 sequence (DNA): TGTGCCAGCAGCCAAGATCCTAGCGGGAGCAAGACCCAGTACTTC.

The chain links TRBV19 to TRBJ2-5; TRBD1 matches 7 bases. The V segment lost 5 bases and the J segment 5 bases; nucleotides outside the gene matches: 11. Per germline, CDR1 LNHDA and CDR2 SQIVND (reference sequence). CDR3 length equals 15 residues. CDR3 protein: CASSPRWTGTETQYF. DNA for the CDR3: TGTGCCAGTAGTCCTCGATGGACAGGTACGGAGACCCAGTACTTC.

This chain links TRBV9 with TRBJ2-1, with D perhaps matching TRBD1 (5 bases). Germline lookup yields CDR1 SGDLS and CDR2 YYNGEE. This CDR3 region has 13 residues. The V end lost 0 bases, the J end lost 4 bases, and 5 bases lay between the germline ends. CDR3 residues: CASSVGQYNEQFF. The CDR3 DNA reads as TGTGCCAGCAGCGTAGGACAGTACAATGAGCAGTTCTTC.

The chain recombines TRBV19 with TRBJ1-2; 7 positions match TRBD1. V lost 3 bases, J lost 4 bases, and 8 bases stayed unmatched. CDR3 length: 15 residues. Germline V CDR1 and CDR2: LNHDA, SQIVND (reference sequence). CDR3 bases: TGTGCCAGTAGTATTCTAGGGGGCGAGGCCTATGGCTACACCTTC. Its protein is CASSILGGEAYGYTF.

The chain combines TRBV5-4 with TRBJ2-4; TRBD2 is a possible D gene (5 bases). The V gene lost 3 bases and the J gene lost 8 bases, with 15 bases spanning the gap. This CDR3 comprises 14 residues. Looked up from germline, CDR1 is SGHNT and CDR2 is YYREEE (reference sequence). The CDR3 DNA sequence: TGTGCCAGCAGCTCGGACTGGCAGTCGGACATTCAGTACTTC. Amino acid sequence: CASSSDWQSDIQYF.

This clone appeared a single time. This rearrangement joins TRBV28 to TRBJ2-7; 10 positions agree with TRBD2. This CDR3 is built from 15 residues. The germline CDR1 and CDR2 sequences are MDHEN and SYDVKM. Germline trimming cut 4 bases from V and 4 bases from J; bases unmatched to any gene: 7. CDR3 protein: CASSWSGRAQYEQYF. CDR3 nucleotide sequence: TGTGCCAGCAGTTGGAGCGGGAGGGCTCAATACGAGCAGTACTTC.

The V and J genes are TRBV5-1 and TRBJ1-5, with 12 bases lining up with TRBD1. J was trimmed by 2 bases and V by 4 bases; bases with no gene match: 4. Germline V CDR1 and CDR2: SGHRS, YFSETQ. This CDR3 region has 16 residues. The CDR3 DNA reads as TGCGCCAGCAGCCCGGGGACAGGGGGCGGCAATCAGCCCCAGCATTTT. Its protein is CASSPGTGGGNQPQHF.

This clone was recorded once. The CDR3 bases are TGTGCCAGTAGTGGCAACAGGGTAGCCGAGCAGTACTTC. Its protein is CASSGNRVAEQYF. The V call is TRBV19, the J call TRBJ2-7, with D tentatively TRBD1 (6 bases). The germline V and J ends were trimmed by 5 bases and 6 bases, with 14 bases remaining between them. This CDR3 region has 13 residues. CDR1 is LNHDA and CDR2 is SQIVND in the germline V gene (reference sequence).

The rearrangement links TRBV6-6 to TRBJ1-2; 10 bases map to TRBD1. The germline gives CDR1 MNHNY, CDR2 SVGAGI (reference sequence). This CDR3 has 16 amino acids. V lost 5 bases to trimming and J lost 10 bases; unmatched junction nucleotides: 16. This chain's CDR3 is CASSTPGTGDSTFYTF. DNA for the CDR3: TGTGCCAGCAGTACCCCCGGGACAGGGGACTCTACTTTCTACACCTTC.

CDR3 bases: TGTGCCAGCAGGCAAGGTGCGGGAGGAACATGGGAGACCCAGTACTTC. Amino acid sequence: CASRQGAGGTWETQYF. The rearrangement uses TRBV27 and TRBJ2-5, with 8 bases aligning to TRBD2. Germline CDR1 is MNHEY and CDR2 is SMNVEV (reference sequence). The trim removed 6 bases at V and 5 bases at J, leaving 14 bases unmatched. The CDR3 spans 16 residues.

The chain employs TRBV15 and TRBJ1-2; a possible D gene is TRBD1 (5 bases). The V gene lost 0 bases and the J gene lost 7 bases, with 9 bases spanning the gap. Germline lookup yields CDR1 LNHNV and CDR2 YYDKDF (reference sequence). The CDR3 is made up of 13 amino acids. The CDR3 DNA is TGTGCCACCAGCAGAGACAGGGAAGGTGGCTACACCTTC. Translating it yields CATSRDREGGYTF.

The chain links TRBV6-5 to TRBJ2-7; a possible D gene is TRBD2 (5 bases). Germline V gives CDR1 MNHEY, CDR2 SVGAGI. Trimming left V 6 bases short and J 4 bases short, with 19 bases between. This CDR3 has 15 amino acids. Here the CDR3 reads CASSGDGLHQYEQYF. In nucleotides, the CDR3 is TGTGCCAGCAGCGGCGATGGACTGCATCAATACGAGCAGTACTTC.

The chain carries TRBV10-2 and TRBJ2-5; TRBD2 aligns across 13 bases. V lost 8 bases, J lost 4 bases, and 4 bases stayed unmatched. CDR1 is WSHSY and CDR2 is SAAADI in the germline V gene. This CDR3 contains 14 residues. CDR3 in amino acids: CASGGLAGAETQYF. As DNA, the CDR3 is TGCGCCAGCGGTGGACTAGCGGGAGCAGAGACCCAGTACTTC.

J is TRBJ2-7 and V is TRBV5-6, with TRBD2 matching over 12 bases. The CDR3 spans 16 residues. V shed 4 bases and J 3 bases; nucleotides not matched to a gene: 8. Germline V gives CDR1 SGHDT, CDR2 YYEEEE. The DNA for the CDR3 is TGTGCCAGCAGCCCAGGGACTAGCGGGTTGTACTACGAGCAGTACTTC. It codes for CASSPGTSGLYYEQYF.